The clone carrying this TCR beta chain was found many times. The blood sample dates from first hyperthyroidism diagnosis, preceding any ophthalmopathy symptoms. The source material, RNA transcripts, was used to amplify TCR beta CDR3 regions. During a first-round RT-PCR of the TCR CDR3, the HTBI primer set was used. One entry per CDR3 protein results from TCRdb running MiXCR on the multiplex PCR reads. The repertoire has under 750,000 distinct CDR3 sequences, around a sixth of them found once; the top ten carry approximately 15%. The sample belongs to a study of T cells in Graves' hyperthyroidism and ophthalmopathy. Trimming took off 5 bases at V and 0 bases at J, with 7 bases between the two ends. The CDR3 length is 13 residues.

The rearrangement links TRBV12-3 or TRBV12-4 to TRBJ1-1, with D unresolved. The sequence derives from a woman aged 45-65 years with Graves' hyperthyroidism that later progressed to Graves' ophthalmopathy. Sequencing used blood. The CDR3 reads CASSREVNTEAFF. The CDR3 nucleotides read TGTGCCAGCAGTCGGGAGGTGAACACTGAAGCTTTCTTT.